The 32 T cell receptor beta chains presented below share a single source sample, sequenced in a study of cytomegalovirus exposure and HLA in healthy donors. The PCR was carried out with 60 Vbeta primers and 13 Jbeta primers. Repertoires were generated with immunoSEQ multiplex PCR, while TCRdb's copy carries only in-frame clones and drops some. The sample's table shows about 54,000 clones. The sequenced sample consisted of PBMCs. The receptors here all came from a woman in her thirties or forties in good health and CMV-seronegative.

The CDR3 region is CASSSRVGYTF. CDR3 coding DNA: TGTGCCAGCAGCTCCAGGGTTGGCTACACCTTC. V is TRBV7-9 and J is TRBJ1-2, with D tentatively TRBD1 (5 bases). Trimming cost V 4 bases and J 7 bases, with 7 bases left between them. The CDR3 runs to 11 residues. The germline V gene has CDR1 SEHNR and CDR2 FQNEAQ (reference sequence).

The chain uses TRBV12-2 and TRBJ2-3; the table gives TRBD1 as D, unverified against the DNA. TRBV12-2 is recorded as a pseudogene. This CDR3 is built from 18 residues. CDR3 loop: CASRLGPASKWAADTQYF. CDR3 in DNA: TGTGCAAGTCGCTTAGGGCCCGCGTCGAAGTGGGCCGCAGATACGCAGTATTTT.

The chain uses TRBV29-1 and TRBJ2-5; 15 bases map to TRBD2. The V gene end was trimmed by 6 bases and the J gene end by 4 bases; junction bases not matched to a gene: 6. The CDR3 runs to 15 residues. Germline V lookup: CDR1 SQVTM, CDR2 ANQGSEA. The CDR3 sequence: CSVVGTSGGSETQYF. For the CDR3, the DNA is TGCAGCGTCGTAGGGACTAGCGGGGGGTCAGAGACCCAGTACTTC.

V usage is TRBV6-5 and J usage is TRBJ2-7, with D perhaps matching TRBD1 (6 bases). Germline loops: CDR1 MNHEY, CDR2 SVGAGI. V was clipped by 7 bases and J by 3 bases, with 16 bases between them. There are 14 residues in the CDR3. CDR3 bases: TGTGCCAGCAACCCACAGGGAAACAACTACGAGCAGTACTTC. Protein product: CASNPQGNNYEQYF.

The chain combines TRBV7-6 with TRBJ1-3; TRBD1 aligns across 10 bases. The CDR3 runs to 15 residues. Germline-derived CDR1 and CDR2 are SGHVS and FNYEAQ. Germline trimming cut 5 bases from V and 1 base from J; bases unmatched to any gene: 2. The CDR3 sequence is CASSGQGGSGNTIYF. DNA of the CDR3: TGTGCCAGCAGCGGACAGGGGGGATCTGGAAACACCATATATTTT.

The chain uses TRBV19 and TRBJ1-5; no definite D call. V was shortened by 6 bases and J by 0 bases, with 12 bases between the two germline ends. The CDR3 consists of 15 residues. Germline CDR1 and CDR2: LNHDA and SQIVND (reference sequence). CDR3 residues: CASSPDGYSNQPQHF. CDR3 nucleotide sequence: TGTGCCAGTAGCCCCGACGGGTATAGCAATCAGCCCCAGCATTTT.

V and J are TRBV6-6 and TRBJ2-7, with D possibly matching TRBD1 (6 bases). The CDR3 loop spans 14 amino acids. V lost 6 bases, J lost 2 bases, and 14 bases lay in between. CDR1 is MNHNY and CDR2 is SVGAGI in the germline V gene (reference sequence). The DNA of the CDR3 is TGTGCCAGCAGACAGGGTTCGCTGGCCTACGAGCAGTACTTC. This codes for CASRQGSLAYEQYF.

This sequence joins TRBV5-6 and TRBJ1-1; no firm D call. This CDR3 is 11 amino acids long. Trimming removed 5 bases from V and 3 bases from J, with 5 bases in between. Germline V CDR1 and CDR2: SGHDT, YYEEEE. The CDR3 DNA follows: TGTGCCAGCAGGAGCCACACTGAAGCTTTCTTT. It translates to CASRSHTEAFF.

The chain recombines TRBV16 with TRBJ2-5, with 9 bases lining up with TRBD1. The CDR3 has 17 amino acids. Germline CDR1 reads KGHSY; CDR2 reads FQNENV. With 0 bases clipped from V and 5 bases from J, the junction kept 10 bases outside the gene matches. The CDR3 sequence is CASSQSSPGTGLETQYF. CDR3 in DNA: TGTGCCAGCAGCCAATCCAGTCCCGGGACAGGGTTGGAGACCCAGTACTTC.

DNA of the CDR3: TGTGCCAGCAGCCAAGGGACAGGGACGGATCAGCCCCAGCATTTT. This translates into CASSQGTGTDQPQHF. The chain combines TRBV6-6 with TRBJ1-5, with 9 bases aligning to TRBD1. The CDR3 has 15 residues. Per the germline V gene, CDR1 is MNHNY and CDR2 is SVGAGI (reference sequence). V lost 6 bases, J lost 5 bases, and 8 bases stayed unmatched.

V gene TRBV5-1 combines with J gene TRBJ1-1; 8 nucleotides match TRBD1. CDR3 length: 14 residues. The V and J ends lost 5 bases and 4 bases, in that order; junction bases with no gene match: 7. In germline, CDR1 is SGHRS, CDR2 YFSETQ. CDR3 amino acids: CASSEQGGGTEAFF. The CDR3 DNA reads as TGCGCCAGCAGTGAACAGGGGGGTGGCACTGAAGCTTTCTTT.

J is TRBJ2-5 and V is TRBV7-2; TRBD1 might be the D (6 bases). The CDR3 loop spans 16 amino acids. Germline CDR1 reads SGHTA; CDR2 reads FQGNSA. V was shortened by 5 bases and J by 4 bases, with 20 bases between the two germline ends. CDR3 DNA: TGTGCCAGCAGCCTCGCCCAGGGGCTGACCGTAGAGACCCAGTACTTC. It codes for CASSLAQGLTVETQYF.

The rearrangement joins TRBV25-1 to TRBJ2-1, with 11 bases aligning to TRBD1. After removal of 6 bases from V and 5 bases from J, the junction contained 9 bases not matched to a gene. This CDR3 has 16 residues. The germline V gene encodes CDR1 MGHDK and CDR2 SYGVNS. The CDR3 region is CASRLGTGGFNNEQFF. CDR3 sequence (DNA): TGTGCCAGCAGACTTGGGACAGGGGGATTCAACAATGAGCAGTTCTTC.

The genes are TRBV4-3 and TRBJ2-7; tentatively, D is TRBD1 (5 bases). The length of the CDR3 is 17 residues. Germline V gene sequence: CDR1 LGHNA, CDR2 YSLEER. V lost 2 bases, J lost 0 bases, and 17 bases lay in between. This CDR3 is CASSQNRQFSFSYEQYF. The CDR3, as DNA: TGCGCCAGCAGCCAAAATAGACAGTTCTCTTTCTCCTACGAGCAGTACTTC.

The CDR3: CASSFEGDGGYTF. The DNA for the CDR3 is TGTGCCAGCAGTTTCGAGGGGGATGGTGGCTACACCTTC. This chain joins TRBV6-6 and TRBJ1-2; a weak D match, TRBD1 (6 bases). Germline lookup yields CDR1 MNHNY and CDR2 SVGAGI (reference sequence). This CDR3 region has 13 residues. V gave up 4 bases and J gave up 7 bases, with 13 bases separating them.

This chain connects TRBV6-5 to TRBJ2-5, with 8 bases identical to TRBD2. Germline trimming cut 0 bases from V and 4 bases from J; bases unmatched to any gene: 4. CDR3 length equals 15 residues. CDR1 is MNHEY and CDR2 is SVGAGI in the germline V gene. CDR3 in amino acids: CASSYSGTSGETQYF. In DNA, the CDR3 is TGTGCCAGCAGTTACTCGGGGACTAGTGGAGAGACCCAGTACTTC.

The chain links TRBV30 to TRBJ2-5; D not certain. The DNA end lines up better with TRBJ2-7; the J call may be wrong. The CDR3 has 12 residues. Germline lookup yields CDR1 GTSNPN and CDR2 SVGIG (reference sequence). The CDR3 protein is CAWSTNSYEQYF. CDR3 sequence (DNA): TGTGCCTGGAGTACCAACAGCTACGAGCAGTACTTC.

The chain couples TRBV6-5 to TRBJ1-3; no clear D gene. CDR1 and CDR2 (germline): MNHEY, SVGAGI. The CDR3 contains 15 residues. V was trimmed by 7 bases and J by 0 bases, leaving 13 bases between them. This CDR3 is CASTITFYSGNTIYF. The CDR3 DNA follows: TGTGCCAGCACTATAACTTTTTACTCTGGAAACACCATATATTTT.

The CDR3 coding sequence is TGTGCCAGCAGCTTGGGGGCGGGAGGGCTGTACAATGAGCAGTTCTTC. It translates to CASSLGAGGLYNEQFF. The J gene is TRBJ2-1, the V gene TRBV5-4, with TRBD2 matching over 9 bases. There are 16 residues in the CDR3. Germline V lookup: CDR1 SGHNT, CDR2 YYREEE (reference sequence). With 0 bases clipped from V and 4 bases from J, the junction kept 5 bases outside the gene matches. The entire variable domain, with the rest obtained from reference TRBV5-4 and TRBJ2-1, is as follows: ETGVTQSPTHLIKTRGQQVTLRCSSQSGHNTVSWYQQALGQGPQFIFQYYREEENGRGNFPPRFSGLQFPNYSSELNVNALELDDSALYLCASSLGAGGLYNEQFFGPGTRLTVL.

The rearrangement links TRBV18 to TRBJ1-1, with D possibly TRBD1 on 5 matching bases. The germline gives CDR1 KGHSH, CDR2 LQKENI. The length of the CDR3 is 17 residues. Trimming shortened V by 2 bases and J by 0 bases, and 16 bases separated the two germline ends. CDR3 protein: CASSPFFDSFMNTEAFF. DNA of the CDR3: TGTGCCAGCTCACCATTCTTTGACAGTTTCATGAACACTGAAGCTTTCTTT.

This chain uses TRBV4-3 with TRBJ1-4; 10 nucleotides match TRBD1. The CDR3 sequence is 16 residues long. The germline gives CDR1 LGHNA, CDR2 YSLEER. V lost 4 bases, J lost 5 bases, and 7 bases stayed unmatched. CDR3 sequence: CASSRTTGGVNEKLFF. In DNA, the CDR3 is TGCGCCAGCAGCCGAACGACAGGGGGCGTAAATGAAAAACTGTTTTTT.

In DNA form, the CDR3 reads TGTGCCACCAGCAGAGATCTCGGGACAGGGGATAAAAAACTGTTTTTT. Translating gives CATSRDLGTGDKKLFF. This chain links TRBV15 with TRBJ1-4; TRBD1 matches 10 bases. Trimming cost V 0 bases and J 9 bases; bases outside gene matches: 7. Germline assignment: CDR1 LNHNV and CDR2 YYDKDF (reference sequence). The CDR3 is 16 amino acids.

The chain couples TRBV5-1 to TRBJ1-1; D is undetermined. The CDR3 is 13 residues long. The V end lost 4 bases, the J end lost 3 bases, and 10 bases lay between the germline ends. CDR1 is SGHRS, CDR2 YFSETQ, per germline. This CDR3 reads CASSPTPDTEAFF. CDR3 DNA: TGCGCCAGCAGCCCCACACCTGACACTGAAGCTTTCTTT.

The CDR3 region is CASSQLGTAYEQYF. CDR3 in DNA: TGTGCCAGCAGCCAACTAGGGACAGCCTACGAGCAGTACTTC. The chain uses TRBV7-9 and TRBJ2-7, with TRBD1 matching 7 bases. The trim removed 5 bases at V and 2 bases at J, leaving 6 bases unmatched. This CDR3 has 14 amino acids. Per germline, CDR1 SEHNR and CDR2 FQNEAQ (reference sequence).

J is TRBJ2-1 and V is TRBV7-9; no definite D call. The germline CDR1 and CDR2 sequences are SEHNR and FQNEAQ (reference sequence). Trimming pared 1 base from V and 14 bases from J, leaving 12 bases between. The CDR3 covers 12 residues. In DNA form, the CDR3 reads TGTGCCAGCAGCTTAGAGTCCTCTAGAAAGTTCTTC. It is translated as CASSLESSRKFF.

The CDR3 DNA reads TGTGCCAGCTCACCCAATAGTCTCGACGAGCAGTACTTC. Amino acid sequence: CASSPNSLDEQYF. J is TRBJ2-7 and V is TRBV18; D gene unclear. Germline V gene sequence: CDR1 KGHSH, CDR2 LQKENI. Trimming left V 3 bases short and J 5 bases short, with 11 bases between. The CDR3 covers 13 residues.

J is TRBJ2-7 and V is TRBV7-8; D might be TRBD1 (6 bases). Germline lookup yields CDR1 SGHVS and CDR2 FQNEAQ. V was shortened by 5 bases and J by 0 bases, with 14 bases between the two germline ends. The CDR3 is 15 residues long. The CDR3 DNA follows: TGTGCCAGCAGCCCCGGACAGATTAGCTCCTACGAGCAGTACTTC. It codes for CASSPGQISSYEQYF.

The J gene is TRBJ1-4, the V gene TRBV14, with D perhaps matching TRBD1 (6 bases). Looked up from germline, CDR1 is SGHDN and CDR2 is FVKESK. This CDR3 spans 15 amino acids. V was trimmed by 5 bases and J by 7 bases, leaving 17 bases between them. The CDR3 spells CASSDTGRGSEKLFF. The CDR3 DNA reads as TGTGCCAGCAGCGATACAGGGCGTGGAAGTGAAAAACTGTTTTTT.

The chain recombines TRBV7-7 with TRBJ2-1; 9 nucleotides align to TRBD1. This CDR3 has 16 residues. The germline CDR1 and CDR2 sequences are SSHAT and FNYEAQ (reference sequence). V was clipped by 1 base and J by 6 bases; unmatched bases: 7. CDR3 amino acids: CASSLVPLGQGNEQFF. As DNA, the CDR3 is TGTGCCAGCAGCTTAGTACCCCTGGGACAGGGCAATGAGCAGTTCTTC.

This chain uses TRBV27 with TRBJ2-7, with a tentative D call TRBD1 (5 bases). V lost 6 bases, J lost 1 base, and 16 bases lay in between. Looked up from germline, CDR1 is MNHEY and CDR2 is SMNVEV (reference sequence). The CDR3 consists of 15 residues. The CDR3 region has the DNA TGTGCCAGCAGCGGCGGACATTCCGGTTCCTACGAGCAGTACTTC. Translated: CASSGGHSGSYEQYF.

The chain is built from TRBV6-5 and TRBJ2-7; D might be TRBD1 (5 bases). V lost 2 bases to trimming and J lost 7 bases, with 21 bases between them. The germline CDR1 and CDR2 sequences are MNHEY and SVGAGI. The CDR3 consists of 16 residues. The CDR3 bases are TGTGCCAGCAGTTACGGGCCAGGGCAGGATGGTCGGGAGCAGTACTTC. Translating it yields CASSYGPGQDGREQYF.

The V gene is TRBV28, the J gene TRBJ2-2, with a possible D match to TRBD1 (6 bases). The CDR3 covers 14 residues. The germline CDR1 and CDR2 sequences are MDHEN and SYDVKM. The V end was cut by 10 bases, the J end by 2 bases, with 14 bases between. CDR3 DNA sequence: TGTGCCATCAGGGCAGGGGACAACACCGGGGAGCTGTTTTTT. Protein sequence: CAIRAGDNTGELFF.